A single sample gave rise to the 14 T cell receptor beta chains below, sequenced in a study of kidney transplant recipient with SARS-CoV-2 infection. TCRdb itself ran the reads through MiXCR, one entry per CDR3 protein. The sample has some 220,000 distinct CDR3 sequences; more than 25% are singletons. Sequenced material: a blood sample, taken at baseline and on day 111 from a kidney transplant recipient. These receptors all stem from a young adult male patient who had COVID-19 and was a kidney transplant recipient. Part of the T cells may come from the graft donor.

The rearrangement uses TRBV9 and TRBJ2-1; D is tentatively TRBD1 or TRBD2 (6 bases each). The CDR3 contains 15 residues. Germline values: CDR1 SGDLS, CDR2 YYNGEE. Trimming pared 0 bases from V and 5 bases from J, leaving 12 bases between. The CDR3: CASSVDRGLNNEQFF. For the CDR3, the DNA is TGTGCCAGCAGCGTAGATCGGGGGCTGAACAATGAGCAGTTCTTC. Full variable domain (missing parts from reference TRBV9 and TRBJ2-1): DSGVTQTPKHLITATGQRVTLRCSPRSGDLSVYWYQQSLDQGLQFLIQYYNGEERAKGNILERFSAQQFPDLHSELNLSSLELGDSALYFCASSVDRGLNNEQFFGPGTRLTVL.

The table lists this clonotype with many counts. The V and J genes are TRBV11-2 and TRBJ1-2; D gene unclear. The CDR3 has 17 residues. V was cut by 5 bases and J by 4 bases, with 23 bases left in between. Germline V gene sequence: CDR1 SGHAT, CDR2 FQNNGV. CDR3 in DNA: TGTGCCAGCAGCGGCATGCAAACAAGCAGAAAGACCTATGGCTACACCTTC. This codes for CASSGMQTSRKTYGYTF.

The sample holds many counts of this clonotype. The rearrangement joins TRBV5-5 to TRBJ2-1; unclear D gene. This CDR3 region has 15 residues. V dropped 3 bases and J dropped 0 bases, with 10 bases sitting between them. Germline assignment: CDR1 SGHKS and CDR2 YYEKEE (reference sequence). The CDR3 DNA follows: TGTGCCAGCAGCTACGACCAGAGCTCCTACAATGAGCAGTTCTTC. Protein product: CASSYDQSSYNEQFF.

This clonotype came up many times. This sequence joins TRBV12-3 or TRBV12-4 and TRBJ2-1, with D tentatively TRBD1 (6 bases). The length of the CDR3 is 13 residues. Trimming shortened V by 7 bases and J by 1 base, and 8 bases separated the two germline ends. The DNA for the CDR3 is TGTGCCAGCAAAACAGGGTCCTACAATGAGCAGTTCTTC. Protein product: CASKTGSYNEQFF.

The V gene is TRBV6-8, the J gene TRBJ1-2; no clear D. The germline V and J ends were trimmed by 5 bases and 4 bases, with 23 bases remaining between them. The CDR3 is 17 amino acids. CDR1 MNHGY and CDR2 SAAAGT come from the germline V gene. The CDR3 spells CASSNPYRSRKTYGYTF. CDR3 nucleotides: TGTGCCAGCAGTAATCCCTATCGCTCTAGAAAGACCTATGGCTACACCTTC.

Turning to this clonotype: A much larger clone differs from this one at a single base, so this may be a read error. The chain couples TRBV20-1 to TRBJ2-7, with D perhaps assigned TRBD1 or TRBD2 (5 bases each). Germline V gives CDR1 DFQATT, CDR2 SNEGSKA (reference sequence). V was shortened by 0 bases and J by 0 bases, with 12 bases between the two germline ends. CDR3 length: 15 residues. CDR3 protein: CSARDNARGSYEQYF. The CDR3 coding sequence is TGCAGTGCTAGAGATAACGCGAGGGGCTCCTACGAGCAGTACTTC.

Points on this clonotype: This clone may be a read error of a much larger clone one base away. The chain has TRBV6-1 and TRBJ2-7, with TRBD2 matching over 12 bases. The CDR3 has 14 residues. Looked up from germline, CDR1 is MNHNS and CDR2 is SASEGT. The CDR3 DNA is TGTGCCAGCAGTGAAAGACTAGCGGGAGCCGAGCAGCACTTC. Amino acids: CASSERLAGAEQHF.

This clonotype occurred many times. The chain has TRBV19 and TRBJ2-1; 8 bases line up with TRBD2. V was pared by 5 bases and J by 11 bases, with 8 bases of the junction left unmatched. This CDR3 has 13 amino acids. Germline V lookup: CDR1 LNHDA, CDR2 SQIVND (reference sequence). The CDR3 bases are TGTGCCAGTAGTTCCCACACTAGCGGCAAGCAGTTCTTC. Translation gives CASSSHTSGKQFF. The full variable domain, completed using reference TRBV19 and TRBJ2-1, is DGGITQSPKYLFRKEGQNVTLSCEQNLNHDAMYWYRQDPGQGLRLIYYSQIVNDFQKGDIAEGYSVSREKKESFPLTVTSAQKNPTAFYLCASSSHTSGKQFFGPGTRLTVL.

Ten or more counts support this clonotype. The CDR3 protein is CASSSVYSRKTYGYTF. For the CDR3, the DNA is TGTGCCAGCTCATCAGTGTACTCAAGAAAGACCTATGGCTACACCTTC. V is TRBV9 and J is TRBJ1-2; D unresolved. Trimming left V 7 bases short and J 4 bases short, with 23 bases between. The CDR3 length is 16 residues. The germline CDR1 and CDR2 sequences are SGDLS and YYNGEE.

This clonotype was found many times. This sequence joins TRBV20-1 and TRBJ2-2, with D perhaps TRBD2 (5 bases). The V gene lost 2 bases and the J gene lost 1 base, with 11 bases spanning the gap. CDR1 and CDR2 from the germline V gene are DFQATT and SNEGSKA (reference sequence). The CDR3 loop spans 15 amino acids. In DNA, the CDR3 is TGCAGTGCTAGAACCAGCGGCGAGAACACCGGGGAGCTGTTTTTT. Residues: CSARTSGENTGELFF.

The chain couples TRBV5-4 to TRBJ1-2; D is uncertain. V gave up 6 bases and J gave up 4 bases, with 22 bases separating them. The CDR3 consists of 16 residues. Germline loops: CDR1 SGHNT, CDR2 YYREEE (reference sequence). The CDR3 DNA reads TGTGCCAGCATTAAACTCGTACCAGGAAAGACCTATGGCTACACCTTC. It is translated as CASIKLVPGKTYGYTF.

This clonotype was found once. A read error is possible here, since a much larger clone lies one base away. The CDR3 protein is CASKPGGCSYEQYF. In nucleotides, the CDR3 is TGCGCCAGCAAGCCAGGGGGCTGCTCCTACGAGCAGTACTTC. The genes are TRBV4-1 and TRBJ2-7, with 8 bases identical to TRBD1. CDR3 length: 14 residues. Germline-derived CDR1 and CDR2 are MGHRA and YSYEKL. V dropped 7 bases and J dropped 0; count of bases not matched to a gene: 5.

The rearrangement links TRBV30 to TRBJ2-1, with 9 nucleotides matching TRBD1. Germline CDR1 is GTSNPN and CDR2 is SVGIG (reference sequence). The ends lost 3 bases at V and 6 bases at J; junction bases unmatched: 6. The CDR3 spans 14 residues. CDR3 in DNA: TGTGCCTGGAGCACAGGGGGCGAAATCAATGAGCAGTTCTTC. Amino acid sequence: CAWSTGGEINEQFF.

The sample holds many counts of this clonotype. This chain joins TRBV3-1 and TRBJ1-1; D gene uncertain. CDR1 and CDR2 from the germline V gene are LGHDT and YNNKEL (reference sequence). This CDR3 is 17 amino acids long. V lost 5 bases and J lost 4, with 23 bases in between. CDR3 protein: CASSVEGPISIRTEAFF. CDR3 sequence (DNA): TGTGCCAGCAGCGTAGAAGGTCCCATTTCAATTCGCACTGAAGCTTTCTTT.